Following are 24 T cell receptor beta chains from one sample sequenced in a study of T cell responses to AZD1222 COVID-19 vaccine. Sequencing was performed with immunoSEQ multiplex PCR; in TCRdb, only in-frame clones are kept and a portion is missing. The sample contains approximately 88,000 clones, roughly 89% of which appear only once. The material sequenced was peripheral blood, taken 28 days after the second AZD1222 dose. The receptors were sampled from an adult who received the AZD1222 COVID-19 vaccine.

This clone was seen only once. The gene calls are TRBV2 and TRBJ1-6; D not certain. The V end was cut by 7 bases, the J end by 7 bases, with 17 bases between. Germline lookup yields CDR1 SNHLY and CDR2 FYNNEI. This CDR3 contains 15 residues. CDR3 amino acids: CASKGENLGNSPLHF. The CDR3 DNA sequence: TGTGCCAGCAAGGGCGAAAACCTAGGGAATTCACCCCTCCACTTT. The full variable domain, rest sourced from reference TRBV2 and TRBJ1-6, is EPEVTQTPSHQVTQMGQEVILRCVPISNHLYFYWYRQILGQKVEFLVSFYNNEISEKSEIFDDQFSVERPDGSNFTLKIRSTKLEDSAMYFCASKGENLGNSPLHFGNGTRLTVT.

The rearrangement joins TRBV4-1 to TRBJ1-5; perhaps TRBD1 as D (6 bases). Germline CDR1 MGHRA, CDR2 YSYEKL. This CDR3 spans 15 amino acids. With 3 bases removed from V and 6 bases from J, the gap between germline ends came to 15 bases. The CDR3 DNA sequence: TGCGCCAGCAGCCAGAATCAGGGGTTGATTCAGCCCCAGCATTTT. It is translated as CASSQNQGLIQPQHF.

CDR3 sequence: CASSSNLRGGRTDTQYF. Written as DNA, the CDR3 is TGTGCCAGCAGTTCCAACCTCCGAGGGGGCAGGACAGATACGCAGTATTTT. The chain combines TRBV27 with TRBJ2-3; 7 nucleotides match TRBD1. The V and J ends lost 4 bases and 3 bases, in that order; junction bases with no gene match: 13. The germline CDR1 and CDR2 sequences are MNHEY and SMNVEV (reference sequence). CDR3 size: 17 residues.

The CDR3 DNA follows: TGTGCCAGCAGCGCCCTTCGGACAGGGGAAAACGAGCAGTACTTC. Translating it yields CASSALRTGENEQYF. The rearrangement joins TRBV6-5 to TRBJ2-7, with TRBD1 identical over 9 bases. The CDR3 consists of 15 residues. Germline V gives CDR1 MNHEY, CDR2 SVGAGI. The V and J ends lost 6 bases and 5 bases, in that order; junction bases with no gene match: 11.

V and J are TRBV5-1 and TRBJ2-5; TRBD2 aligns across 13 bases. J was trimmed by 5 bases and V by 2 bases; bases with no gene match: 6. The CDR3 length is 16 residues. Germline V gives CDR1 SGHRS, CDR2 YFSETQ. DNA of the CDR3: TGCGCCAGCAGCTTAACTAGCGGGGGGGCCAGGGAGACCCAGTACTTC. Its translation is CASSLTSGGARETQYF.

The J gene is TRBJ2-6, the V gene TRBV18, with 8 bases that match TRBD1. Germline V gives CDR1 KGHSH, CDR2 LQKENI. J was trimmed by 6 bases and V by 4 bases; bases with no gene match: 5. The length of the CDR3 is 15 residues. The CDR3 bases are TGTGCCAGCTCACGACGGACAGGGAAGGCCAACGTCCTGACTTTC. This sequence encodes CASSRRTGKANVLTF.

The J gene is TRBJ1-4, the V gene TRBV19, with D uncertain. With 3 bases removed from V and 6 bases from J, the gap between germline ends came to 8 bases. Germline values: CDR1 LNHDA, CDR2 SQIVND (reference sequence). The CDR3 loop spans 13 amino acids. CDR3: CASSIGQYEKLFF. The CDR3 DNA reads TGTGCCAGTAGTATCGGGCAGTATGAAAAACTGTTTTTT. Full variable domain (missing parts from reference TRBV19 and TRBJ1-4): DGGITQSPKYLFRKEGQNVTLSCEQNLNHDAMYWYRQDPGQGLRLIYYSQIVNDFQKGDIAEGYSVSREKKESFPLTVTSAQKNPTAFYLCASSIGQYEKLFFGSGTQLSVL.

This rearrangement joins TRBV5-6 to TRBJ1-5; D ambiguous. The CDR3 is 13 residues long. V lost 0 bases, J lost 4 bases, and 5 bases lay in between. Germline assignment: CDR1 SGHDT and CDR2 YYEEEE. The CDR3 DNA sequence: TGTGCCAGCAGCTTGGCTGGAAATCAGCCCCAGCATTTT. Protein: CASSLAGNQPQHF.

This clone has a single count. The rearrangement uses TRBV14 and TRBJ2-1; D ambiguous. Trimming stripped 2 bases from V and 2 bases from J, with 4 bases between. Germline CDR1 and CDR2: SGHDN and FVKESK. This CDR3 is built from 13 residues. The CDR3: CASSQQAYNEQFF. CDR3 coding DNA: TGTGCCAGCAGCCAACAGGCCTACAATGAGCAGTTCTTC.

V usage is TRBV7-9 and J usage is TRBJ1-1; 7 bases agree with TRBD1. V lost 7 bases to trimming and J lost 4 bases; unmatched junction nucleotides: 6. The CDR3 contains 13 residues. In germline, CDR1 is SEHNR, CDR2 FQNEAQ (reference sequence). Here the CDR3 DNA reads TGTGCCAGCAAACAGGGGACGAGCACTGAAGCTTTCTTT. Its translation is CASKQGTSTEAFF.

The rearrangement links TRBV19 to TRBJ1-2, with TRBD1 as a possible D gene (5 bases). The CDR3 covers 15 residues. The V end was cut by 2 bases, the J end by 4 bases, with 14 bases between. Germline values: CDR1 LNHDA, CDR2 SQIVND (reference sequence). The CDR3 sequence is CASSITPQGGYGYTF. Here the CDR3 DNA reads TGTGCCAGTAGTATAACGCCCCAGGGCGGCTATGGCTACACCTTC.

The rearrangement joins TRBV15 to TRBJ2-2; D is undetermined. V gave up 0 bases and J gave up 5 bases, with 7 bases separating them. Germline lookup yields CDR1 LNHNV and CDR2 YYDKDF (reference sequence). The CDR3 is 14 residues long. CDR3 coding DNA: TGTGCCACCAGCAGAGATATGGAAACCGGGGAGCTGTTTTTT. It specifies CATSRDMETGELFF.

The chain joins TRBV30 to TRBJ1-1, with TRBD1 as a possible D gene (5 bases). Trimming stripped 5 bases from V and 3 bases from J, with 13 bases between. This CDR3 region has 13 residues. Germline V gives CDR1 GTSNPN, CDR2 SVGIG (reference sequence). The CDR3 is CAWQRGGDTEAFF. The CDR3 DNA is TGTGCCTGGCAAAGGGGTGGAGACACTGAAGCTTTCTTT.

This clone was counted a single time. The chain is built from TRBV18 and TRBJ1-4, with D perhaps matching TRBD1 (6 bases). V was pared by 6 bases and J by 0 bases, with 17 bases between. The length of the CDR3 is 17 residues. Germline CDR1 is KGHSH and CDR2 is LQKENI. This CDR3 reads CASSLHGTQATNEKLFF. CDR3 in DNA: TGTGCCAGCTCCCTACACGGGACACAGGCAACTAATGAAAAACTGTTTTTT.

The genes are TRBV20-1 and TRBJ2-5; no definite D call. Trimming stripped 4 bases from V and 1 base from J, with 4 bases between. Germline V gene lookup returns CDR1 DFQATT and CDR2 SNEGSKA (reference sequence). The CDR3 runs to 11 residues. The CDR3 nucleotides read TGCAGTGCTACATCCCAAGAGACCCAGTACTTC. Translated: CSATSQETQYF.

CDR3 residues: CASSLGGTGVREKLFF. The DNA of the CDR3 is TGCGCCAGCAGCTTGGGCGGGACAGGGGTTCGGGAAAAACTGTTTTTT. This chain connects TRBV5-1 to TRBJ1-4; 10 nucleotides line up with TRBD1. V lost 0 bases and J lost 8; bases outside the gene matches: 7. CDR3 length: 16 amino acids. The germline V gene has CDR1 SGHRS and CDR2 YFSETQ.

This CDR3 is CASSFPLFGDNYGYTF. The CDR3 bases are TGTGCCAGCAGCTTTCCCCTTTTTGGGGACAACTATGGCTACACCTTC. The chain employs TRBV5-6 and TRBJ1-2; tentative D call: TRBD1 (5 bases). The CDR3 is 16 amino acids. The V end was cut by 2 bases, the J end by 2 bases, with 16 bases between. In germline, CDR1 is SGHDT, CDR2 YYEEEE.

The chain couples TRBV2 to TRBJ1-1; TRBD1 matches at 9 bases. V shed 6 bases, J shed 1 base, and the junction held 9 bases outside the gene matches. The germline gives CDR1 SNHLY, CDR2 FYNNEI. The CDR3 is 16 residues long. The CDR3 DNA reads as TGTGCCAGCAGCCCCGGGACAGGGATGGGGAACACTGAAGCTTTCTTT. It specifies CASSPGTGMGNTEAFF.

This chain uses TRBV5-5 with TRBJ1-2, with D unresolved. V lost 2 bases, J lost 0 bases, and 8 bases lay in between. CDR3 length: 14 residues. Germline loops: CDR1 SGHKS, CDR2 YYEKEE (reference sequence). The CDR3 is CASSFDISNYGYTF. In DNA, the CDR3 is TGTGCCAGCAGCTTCGACATTTCTAACTATGGCTACACCTTC.

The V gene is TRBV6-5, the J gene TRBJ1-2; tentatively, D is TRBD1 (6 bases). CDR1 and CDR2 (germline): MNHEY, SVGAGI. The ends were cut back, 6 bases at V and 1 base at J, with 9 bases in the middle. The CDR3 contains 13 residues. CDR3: CASSQDSNYGYTF. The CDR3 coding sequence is TGTGCCAGCAGCCAGGACAGTAACTATGGCTACACCTTC.

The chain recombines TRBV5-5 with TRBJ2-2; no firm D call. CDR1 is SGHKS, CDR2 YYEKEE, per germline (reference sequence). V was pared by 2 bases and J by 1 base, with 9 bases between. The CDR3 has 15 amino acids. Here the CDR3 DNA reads TGTGCCAGCAGCTTCTTGACCCTGAACACCGGGGAGCTGTTTTTT. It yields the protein CASSFLTLNTGELFF.

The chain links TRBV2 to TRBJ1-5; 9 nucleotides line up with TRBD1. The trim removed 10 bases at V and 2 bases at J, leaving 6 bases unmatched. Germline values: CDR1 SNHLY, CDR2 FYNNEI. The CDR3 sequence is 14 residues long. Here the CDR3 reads CATARTGGNQPQHF. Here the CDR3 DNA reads TGTGCCACCGCCCGGACAGGGGGCAATCAGCCCCAGCATTTT.

CDR3: CASSPATRGETQYF. The DNA for the CDR3 is TGCGCCAGCAGCCCCGCGACGCGAGGGGAGACCCAGTACTTC. The chain joins TRBV5-1 to TRBJ2-5; possible D gene TRBD2, 5 bases. Per the germline V gene, CDR1 is SGHRS and CDR2 is YFSETQ. Trimming took 4 bases from V and 5 from J, leaving 15 bases between them. The CDR3 extends over 14 amino acids. Filled out from reference TRBV5-1 and TRBJ2-5, the complete variable domain reads KAGVTQTPRYLIKTRGQQVTLSCSPISGHRSVSWYQQTPGQGLQFLFEYFSETQRNKGNFPGRFSGRQFSNSRSEMNVSTLELGDSALYLCASSPATRGETQYFGPGTRLLVL.

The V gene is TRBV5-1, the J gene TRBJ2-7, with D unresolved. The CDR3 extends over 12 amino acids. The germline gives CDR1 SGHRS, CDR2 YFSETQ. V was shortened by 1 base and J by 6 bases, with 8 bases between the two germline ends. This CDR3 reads CASSLFPGEQYF. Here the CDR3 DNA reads TGCGCCAGCAGCTTGTTCCCCGGCGAGCAGTACTTC.